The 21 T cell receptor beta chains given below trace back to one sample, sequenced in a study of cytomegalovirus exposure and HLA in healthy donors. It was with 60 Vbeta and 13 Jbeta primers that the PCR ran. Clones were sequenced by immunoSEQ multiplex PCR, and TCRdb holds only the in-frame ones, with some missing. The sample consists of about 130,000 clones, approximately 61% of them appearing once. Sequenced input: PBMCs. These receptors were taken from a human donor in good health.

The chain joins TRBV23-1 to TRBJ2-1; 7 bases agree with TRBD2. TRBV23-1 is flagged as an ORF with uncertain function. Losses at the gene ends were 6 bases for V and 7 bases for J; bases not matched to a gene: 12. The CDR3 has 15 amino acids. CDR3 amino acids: CASRRGRMSGNEQFF. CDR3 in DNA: TGCGCCAGCAGGCGCGGGAGAATGAGTGGGAATGAGCAGTTCTTC.

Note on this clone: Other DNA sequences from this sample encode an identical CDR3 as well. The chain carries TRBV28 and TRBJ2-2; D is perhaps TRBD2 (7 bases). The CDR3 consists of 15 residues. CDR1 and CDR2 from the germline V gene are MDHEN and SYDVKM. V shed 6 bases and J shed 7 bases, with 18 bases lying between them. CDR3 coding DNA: TGTGCCAGCAGGCAGAGGGGGAGGGCCGGCGGGGAGCTGTTTTTT. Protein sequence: CASRQRGRAGGELFF.

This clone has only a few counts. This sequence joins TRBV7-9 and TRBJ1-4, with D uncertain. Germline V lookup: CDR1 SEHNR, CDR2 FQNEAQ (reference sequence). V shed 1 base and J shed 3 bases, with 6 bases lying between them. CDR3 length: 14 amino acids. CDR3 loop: CASSLVTANEKLFF. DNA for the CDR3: TGTGCCAGCAGCTTAGTCACGGCTAATGAAAAACTGTTTTTT. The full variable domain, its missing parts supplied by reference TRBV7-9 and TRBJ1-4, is DTGVSQNPRHKITKRGQNVTFRCDPISEHNRLYWYRQTLGQGPEFLTYFQNEAQLEKSRLLSDRFSAERPKGSFSTLEIQRTEQGDSAMYLCASSLVTANEKLFFGSGTQLSVL.

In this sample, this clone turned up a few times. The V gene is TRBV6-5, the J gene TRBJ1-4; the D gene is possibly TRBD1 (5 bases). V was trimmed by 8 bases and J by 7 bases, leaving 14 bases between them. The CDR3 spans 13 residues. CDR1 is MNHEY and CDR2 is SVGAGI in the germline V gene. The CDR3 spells CASSDRGPEKLFF. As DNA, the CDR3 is TGTGCCAGCTCCGACAGAGGTCCTGAAAAACTGTTTTTT.

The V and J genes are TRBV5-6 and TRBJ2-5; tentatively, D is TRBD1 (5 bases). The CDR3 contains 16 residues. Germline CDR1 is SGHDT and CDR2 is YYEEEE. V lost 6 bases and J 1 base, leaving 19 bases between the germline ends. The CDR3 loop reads CASTPRGSSSQETQYF. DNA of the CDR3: TGTGCCAGCACCCCAAGGGGTAGCAGTTCCCAAGAGACCCAGTACTTC.

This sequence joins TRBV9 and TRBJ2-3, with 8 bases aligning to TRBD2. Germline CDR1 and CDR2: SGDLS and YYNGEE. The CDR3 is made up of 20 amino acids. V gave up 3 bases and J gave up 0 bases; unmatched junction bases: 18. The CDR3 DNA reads TGTGCCAGCAGCGCTCTCGGGACTAGAGTCCCTTTAACTAGCACAGATACGCAGTATTTT. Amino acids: CASSALGTRVPLTSTDTQYF.

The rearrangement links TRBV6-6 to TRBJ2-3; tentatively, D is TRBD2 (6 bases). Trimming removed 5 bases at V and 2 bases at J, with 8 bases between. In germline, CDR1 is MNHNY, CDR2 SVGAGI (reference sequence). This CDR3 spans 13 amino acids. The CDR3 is CASSSGFTDTQYF. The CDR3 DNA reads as TGTGCCAGCAGTAGCGGGTTCACAGATACGCAGTATTTT.

DNA for the CDR3: TGTGCCAGCAGCACCCAAGGCGGCGTGACCGGGGAGCTGTTTTTT. The encoded protein is CASSTQGGVTGELFF. The chain recombines TRBV9 with TRBJ2-2; D call uncertain. CDR3 size: 15 residues. In germline, CDR1 is SGDLS, CDR2 YYNGEE. The V end lost 4 bases, the J end lost 5 bases, and 15 bases lay between the germline ends.

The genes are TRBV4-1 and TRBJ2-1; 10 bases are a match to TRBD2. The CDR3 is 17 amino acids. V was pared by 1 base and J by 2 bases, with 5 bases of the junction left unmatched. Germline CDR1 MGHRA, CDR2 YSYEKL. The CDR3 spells CASSQGSLAGTYNEQFF. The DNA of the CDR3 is TGCGCCAGCAGCCAAGGGTCACTAGCGGGAACCTACAATGAGCAGTTCTTC.

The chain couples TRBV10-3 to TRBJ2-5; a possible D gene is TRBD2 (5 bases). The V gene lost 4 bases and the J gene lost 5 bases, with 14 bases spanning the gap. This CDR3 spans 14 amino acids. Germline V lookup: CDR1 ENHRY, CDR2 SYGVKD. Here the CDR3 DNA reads TGTGCCATCAGTGGTGCCTCCGGGGAGGAGACCCAGTACTTC. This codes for CAISGASGEETQYF.

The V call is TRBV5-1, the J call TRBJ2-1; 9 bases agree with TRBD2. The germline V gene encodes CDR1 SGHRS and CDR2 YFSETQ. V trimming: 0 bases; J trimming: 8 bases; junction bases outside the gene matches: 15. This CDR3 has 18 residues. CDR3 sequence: CASSLVLRLAGVIDEQFF. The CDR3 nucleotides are TGCGCCAGCAGCTTGGTCCTAAGGTTAGCGGGAGTAATCGATGAGCAGTTCTTC. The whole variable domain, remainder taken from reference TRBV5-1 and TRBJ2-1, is KAGVTQTPRYLIKTRGQQVTLSCSPISGHRSVSWYQQTPGQGLQFLFEYFSETQRNKGNFPGRFSGRQFSNSRSEMNVSTLELGDSALYLCASSLVLRLAGVIDEQFFGPGTRLTVL.

DNA of the CDR3: TGCAGCGTTGAGCAGGGGGAGGACTATGGCTACACCTTC. Protein product: CSVEQGEDYGYTF. V usage is TRBV29-1 and J usage is TRBJ1-2; 7 nucleotides agree with TRBD1. Trimming took 3 bases from V and 3 from J; bases not matched to a gene: 4. This CDR3 region has 13 residues. Germline CDR1 and CDR2: SQVTM and ANQGSEA.

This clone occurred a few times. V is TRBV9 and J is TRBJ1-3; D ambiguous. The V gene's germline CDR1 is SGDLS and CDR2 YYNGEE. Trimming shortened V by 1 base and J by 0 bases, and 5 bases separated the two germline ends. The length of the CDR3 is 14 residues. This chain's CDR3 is CASSVYSSGNTIYF. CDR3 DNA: TGTGCCAGCAGCGTATATAGCTCTGGAAACACCATATATTTT. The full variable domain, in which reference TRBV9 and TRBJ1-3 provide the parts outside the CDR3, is DSGVTQTPKHLITATGQRVTLRCSPRSGDLSVYWYQQSLDQGLQFLIQYYNGEERAKGNILERFSAQQFPDLHSELNLSSLELGDSALYFCASSVYSSGNTIYFGEGSWLTVV.

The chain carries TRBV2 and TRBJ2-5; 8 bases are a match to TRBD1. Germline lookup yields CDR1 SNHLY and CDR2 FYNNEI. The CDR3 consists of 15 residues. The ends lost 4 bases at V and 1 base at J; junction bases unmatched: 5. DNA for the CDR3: TGTGCCAGCAGTGCAACCGGGACAGGCCAAGAGACCCAGTACTTC. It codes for CASSATGTGQETQYF.

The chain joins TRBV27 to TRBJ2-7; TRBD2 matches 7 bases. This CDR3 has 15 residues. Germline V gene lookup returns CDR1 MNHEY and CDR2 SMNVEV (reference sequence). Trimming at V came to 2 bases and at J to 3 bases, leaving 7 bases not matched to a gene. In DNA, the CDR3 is TGTGCCAGCAGTTTAAGGGCTAGCGGAGACTACGAGCAGTACTTC. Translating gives CASSLRASGDYEQYF.

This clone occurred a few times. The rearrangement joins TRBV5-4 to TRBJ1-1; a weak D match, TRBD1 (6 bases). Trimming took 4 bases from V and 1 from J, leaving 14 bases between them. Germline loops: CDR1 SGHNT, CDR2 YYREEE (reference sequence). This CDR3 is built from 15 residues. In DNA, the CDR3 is TGTGCCAGCAGCCCACAGGGTGGAGGGAACACTGAAGCTTTCTTT. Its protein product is CASSPQGGGNTEAFF.

CDR3 loop: CASSSGQGLSYNEQFF. CDR3 DNA sequence: TGTGCCAGTAGTTCCGGACAGGGGCTCTCCTACAATGAGCAGTTCTTC. The chain joins TRBV19 to TRBJ2-1, with 9 bases aligning to TRBD1. Per the germline V gene, CDR1 is LNHDA and CDR2 is SQIVND (reference sequence). V dropped 5 bases and J dropped 0; count of bases not matched to a gene: 5. CDR3 length equals 16 residues.

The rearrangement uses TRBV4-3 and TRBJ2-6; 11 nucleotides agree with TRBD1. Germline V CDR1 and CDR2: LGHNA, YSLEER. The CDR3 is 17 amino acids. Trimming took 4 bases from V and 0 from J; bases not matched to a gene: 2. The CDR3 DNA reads TGCGCCAGCAGCCCCGGGACAGGGGGCTCTGGGGCCAACGTCCTGACTTTC. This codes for CASSPGTGGSGANVLTF.

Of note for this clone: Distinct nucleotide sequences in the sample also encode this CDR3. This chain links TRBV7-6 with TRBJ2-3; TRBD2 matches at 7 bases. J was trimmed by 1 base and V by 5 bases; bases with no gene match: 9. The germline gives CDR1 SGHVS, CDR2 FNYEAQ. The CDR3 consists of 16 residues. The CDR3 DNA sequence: TGTGCCAGCAGCAATAGACTAGCAGACCGCACAGATACGCAGTATTTT. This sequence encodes CASSNRLADRTDTQYF.

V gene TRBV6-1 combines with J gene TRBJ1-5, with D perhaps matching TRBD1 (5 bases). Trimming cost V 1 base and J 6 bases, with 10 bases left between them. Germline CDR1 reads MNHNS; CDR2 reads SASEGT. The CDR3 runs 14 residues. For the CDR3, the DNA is TGTGCCAGCAGTGAAGGGGGGGGACCTCAGCCCCAGCATTTT. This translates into CASSEGGGPQPQHF.

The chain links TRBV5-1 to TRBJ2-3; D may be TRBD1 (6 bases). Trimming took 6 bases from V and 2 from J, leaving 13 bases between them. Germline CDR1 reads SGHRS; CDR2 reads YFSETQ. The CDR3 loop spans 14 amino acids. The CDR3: CASTPGQITDTQYF. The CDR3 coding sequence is TGCGCCAGCACCCCTGGACAGATCACAGATACGCAGTATTTT.